These T cell receptor beta chains were read from a single sample in a study of blood T cell repertoires in COVID-19. TCRdb's copy holds only in-frame clones and misses some; the assay was immunoSEQ multiplex PCR. Seen here are some 220,000 clones, 88% observed once, and the top ten hold roughly 2.8%. Specimen: PBMCs or T cells enriched from blood (not recorded which). These TCRs come from a woman younger than 45 who had recovered from COVID-19. Each CDR3 is given with its conserved first and last residue. The D gene is left open where the match is weak. Clone size, where shown, is once, few, many, or a class for clones that have expanded.

abundance | j_gene | d_gene | v_gene | CDR3nt | CDR3aa
- | TRBJ2-5 | TRBD2 | TRBV19 | TGTGCCAGTAGTAGCACTAGCGGGCGTCAGTTGCACTTC | CASSSTSGRQLHF
- | TRBJ2-7 | - | TRBV19 | TGTGCCAGTAGTATATCCCCCGGGACCTACGAGCAGTACTTC | CASSISPGTYEQYF
- | TRBJ2-7 | - | TRBV7-8 | TGTGCCAGCGGGACAAACTCCTACGAGCAGTACTTC | CASGTNSYEQYF
- | TRBJ1-1 | TRBD1 | TRBV27 | TGTGCCAGCAGTTTATACGACAGGGGCGCTGAAGCTTTCTTT | CASSLYDRGAEAFF
- | TRBJ2-5 | TRBD2 | TRBV11-2 | TGTGCCAGCAGCCAAGTGACTAGCGAGGAGACCCAGTACTTC | CASSQVTSEETQYF
- | TRBJ2-7 | TRBD2 | TRBV5-1 | TGCGCCAGCAGCTCCACTTGGACTAGCGGGGGACCATACGAGCAGTACTTC | CASSSTWTSGGPYEQYF
- | TRBJ1-3 | - | TRBV27 | TGTGCCAGCAGCCCCTGGGGCACCAGTGGGGGAAACACCATATATTTT | CASSPWGTSGGNTIYF
- | TRBJ1-5 | - | TRBV2 | TGTGCCAGCAGTGCGGGGTTTCGACAGCCCCAGCATTTT | CASSAGFRQPQHF
- | TRBJ1-5 | - | TRBV3-1/TRBV3-2 | TGTGCCAGCAGCGCTGCCCAAACCCTCGGGAATCAGCCCCAGCATTTT | CASSAAQTLGNQPQHF
- | TRBJ2-1 | TRBD2 | TRBV27 | TGTGCCAGCAGCGAATGGGGGGAGGGCTACAATGAGCAGTTCTTC | CASSEWGEGYNEQFF
- | TRBJ1-2 | TRBD1 | TRBV5-1 | TGCGCCAGCAGCTTGGTGGGACAGGGGCAGAACTATGGCTACACCTTC | CASSLVGQGQNYGYTF
- | TRBJ2-1 | - | TRBV5-1 | TGCGCCAGCAGCTTGCCGACAAAGAATGAGCAGTTCTTC | CASSLPTKNEQFF
- | TRBJ2-4 | TRBD1 | TRBV5-4 | TGTGCCAGCAGCTGGGGCGGGGTGGGGACAGGGCTAGCCAAAAACATTCAGTACTTC | CASSWGGVGTGLAKNIQYF
- | TRBJ1-1 | - | TRBV3-1/TRBV3-2 | TGTGCCAGCAGCCAATTGGACTGGGTGAACACTGAAGCTTTCTTT | CASSQLDWVNTEAFF
- | TRBJ1-1 | TRBD1 | TRBV13 | TGTGCCAGCAGCTTAAGACAGGGGAACACTGAAGCTTTCTTT | CASSLRQGNTEAFF
few | TRBJ2-1 | TRBD1 | TRBV19 | TGTGCCAGTAGTGTTAACAGGGGCACTACCAACAATGAGCAGTTCTTC | CASSVNRGTTNNEQFF
- | TRBJ1-6 | TRBD1 | TRBV7-2 | TGTGCCAGCACCACGGACAGGGCGCGGGGTTCACCCCTCCACTTT | CASTTDRARGSPLHF
- | TRBJ2-5 | - | TRBV27 | TGTGCCAGCAGTTTCTATAACGGAGAGACCCAGTACTTC | CASSFYNGETQYF
- | TRBJ1-3 | - | TRBV1 | TGCACCAGCAGCCAAGAAAAAGGGAGCTCTGGAAACACCATATATTTT | CTSSQEKGSSGNTIYF
- | TRBJ2-6 | TRBD2 | TRBV4-2 | TGTGCCAGCAGCCAAGATGTCCAGCGGGGGGGCGGTGGGGCCAACGTCCTGACTTTC | CASSQDVQRGGGGANVLTF
- | TRBJ1-2 | - | TRBV19 | TGTGCCAGCAGGGTCGGCTATGGCTACACCTTC | CASRVGYGYTF
few | TRBJ1-3 | - | TRBV25-1 | TGTGCCAGCAGTGAAGCTGCGGGAAACACCATATATTTT | CASSEAAGNTIYF
- | TRBJ1-5 | - | TRBV15 | TGTGCCACCAGCCCGACAGGAGATAGCAATCAGCCCCAGCATTTT | CATSPTGDSNQPQHF
- | TRBJ1-6 | - | TRBV4-2 | TGTGCCAGCAGCCCTACAGGGCAAAGGCATAATTCACCCCTCCACTTT | CASSPTGQRHNSPLHF
- | TRBJ1-5 | - | TRBV6-1 | TGTGCCAGCAGTGATCGAGGGTGGAGCAATCAGCCCCAGCATTTT | CASSDRGWSNQPQHF
- | TRBJ2-7 | - | TRBV15 | TGTGCCACCAGCAGAGTTGAGAGCTCCTACGAGCAGTACTTC | CATSRVESSYEQYF
once | TRBJ1-2 | - | TRBV2 | TGTGCCAGCAGTGAAATCAGGGGTTTATCACTGGACCCTTTCTATGGCTACACCTTC | CASSEIRGLSLDPFYGYTF
- | TRBJ2-7 | TRBD1 | TRBV19 | TGTGCCAGTAGCCTCAGGACAGGGGGGACCTACGAGCAGTACTTC | CASSLRTGGTYEQYF
- | TRBJ2-3 | - | TRBV11-3 | TGTGCCAGCAGCCGAACTAGTACCACAGATACGCAGTATTTT | CASSRTSTTDTQYF
few | TRBJ1-3 | - | TRBV6-2/TRBV6-3 | TGTGCCAGCAGTTACCAGGCCGCTGGAAACACCATATATTTT | CASSYQAAGNTIYF
- | TRBJ2-5 | TRBD2 | TRBV4-3 | TGCGCCAGCAGCCAAGAGATTCTAGCGGGGGGGCCGAGGGAAGAGACCCAGTACTTC | CASSQEILAGGPREETQYF
- | TRBJ2-1 | TRBD2 | TRBV7-2 | TGTGCCAGCGCAGGGACTAGCTGGGGCAATGAGCAGTTCTTC | CASAGTSWGNEQFF